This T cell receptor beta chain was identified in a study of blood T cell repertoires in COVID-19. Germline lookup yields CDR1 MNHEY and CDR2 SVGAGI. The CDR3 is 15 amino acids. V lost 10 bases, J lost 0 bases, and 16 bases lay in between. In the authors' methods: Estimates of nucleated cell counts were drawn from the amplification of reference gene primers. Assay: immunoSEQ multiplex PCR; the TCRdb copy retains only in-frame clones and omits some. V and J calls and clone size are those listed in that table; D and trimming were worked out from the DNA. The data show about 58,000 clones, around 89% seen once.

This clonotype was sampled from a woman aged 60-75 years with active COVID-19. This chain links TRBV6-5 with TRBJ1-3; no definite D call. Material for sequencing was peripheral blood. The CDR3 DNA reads TGTGCCACCACCCCCGCGGGGAACTCTGGAAACACCATATATTTT. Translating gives CATTPAGNSGNTIYF.